This T cell receptor beta chain was retrieved from a study of cytomegalovirus exposure and HLA in healthy donors. V lost 5 bases and J lost 2; bases outside the gene matches: 7. From germline, CDR1 is SGHTA and CDR2 FQGNSA. This CDR3 has 16 amino acids. 60 Vbeta and 13 Jbeta primers were used in PCR. Profiled with immunoSEQ multiplex PCR; TCRdb holds only in-frame clones, not every one. The sample records about 130,000 clones, roughly 9% being singletons. J is TRBJ2-5 and V is TRBV7-2, with TRBD1 matching 11 bases. The sample was PBMCs. This sequence originates from a woman between 35 and 50 years old in good health and CMV-seropositive. The CDR3 reads CASSPDRGRRQETQYF. As DNA, the CDR3 is TGTGCCAGCAGCCCGGACAGGGGGCGCAGGCAAGAGACCCAGTACTTC.